This T cell receptor (beta chain) was documented in a study of T cell responses to AZD1222 COVID-19 vaccine. This CDR3 comprises 15 residues. CDR1 and CDR2 from the germline V gene are SGHRS and YFSETQ. Trimming removed 6 bases at V and 0 bases at J, with 14 bases between. Assay used: immunoSEQ multiplex PCR; TCRdb lists only in-frame clones, some missing. Among some 120,000 clones, 88% were seen once, and the ten largest hold 18%. The sequence came from an adult in good health. Source: peripheral blood, taken on day 0 of MenACWY control vaccination. The chain carries TRBV5-1 and TRBJ2-3; D is unresolved. CDR3 bases: TGCGCCAGCACTCCCCTTGGCGGCAGCACAGATACGCAGTATTTT. It is translated as CASTPLGGSTDTQYF.